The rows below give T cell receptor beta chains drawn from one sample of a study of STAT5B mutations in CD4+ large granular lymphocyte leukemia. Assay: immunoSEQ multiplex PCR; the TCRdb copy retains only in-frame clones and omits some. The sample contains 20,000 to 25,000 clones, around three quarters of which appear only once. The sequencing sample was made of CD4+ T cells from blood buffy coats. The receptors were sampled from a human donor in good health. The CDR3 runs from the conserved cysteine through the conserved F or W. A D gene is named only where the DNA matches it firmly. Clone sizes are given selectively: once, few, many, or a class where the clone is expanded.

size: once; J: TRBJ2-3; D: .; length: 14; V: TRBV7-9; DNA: TGTGCCAGCAGCCCGGGACGCTTCGCAGATACGCAGTATTTT; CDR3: CASSPGRFADTQYF
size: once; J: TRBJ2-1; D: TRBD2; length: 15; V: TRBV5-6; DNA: TGTGCCAGCAGCTTGGCCGGGGAGGGGATGAATGAGCAGTTCTTC; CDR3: CASSLAGEGMNEQFF
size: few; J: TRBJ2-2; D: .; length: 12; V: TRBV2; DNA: TGTGCCCTCAGAGGAGAGGTCGGGGAGCTGTTTTTT; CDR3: CALRGEVGELFF
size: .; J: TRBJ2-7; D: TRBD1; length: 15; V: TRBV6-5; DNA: TGTGCCAGCAGTTACCAGGGGGCCAGCTCCTACGAGCAGTACTTC; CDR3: CASSYQGASSYEQYF
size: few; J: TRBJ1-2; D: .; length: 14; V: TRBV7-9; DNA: TGTGCCAGCAGCTTAGTAGAGGGGCGCGGTGGCTACACCTTC; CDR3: CASSLVEGRGGYTF
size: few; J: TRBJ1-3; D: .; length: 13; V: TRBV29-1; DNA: TGCAGCGTTGAAGAGATATACGGAAACACCATATATTTT; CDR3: CSVEEIYGNTIYF
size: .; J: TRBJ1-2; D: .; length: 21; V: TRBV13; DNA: TGTGCCAGCAGCTTATATGTATATCCTCTGGGACCGAGTCTTGGGTTCTATGGCTACACCTTC; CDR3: CASSLYVYPLGPSLGFYGYTF
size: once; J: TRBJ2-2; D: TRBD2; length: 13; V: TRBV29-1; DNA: TGCAGCGTTATGCTAGCGGGGGCCGGGGAGCTGTTTTTT; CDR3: CSVMLAGAGELFF
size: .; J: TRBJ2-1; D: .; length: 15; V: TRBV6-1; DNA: TGTGCCAGCAGTGAATTGGGGCCAGGGGGGAGTGAGCAGTTCTTC; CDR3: CASSELGPGGSEQFF
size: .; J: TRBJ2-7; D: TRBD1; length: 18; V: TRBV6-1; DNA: TGTGCCAGCAGTGAAGCCAAGCCGGGACAGGGCGTCGACTACGAGCAGTACTTC; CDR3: CASSEAKPGQGVDYEQYF
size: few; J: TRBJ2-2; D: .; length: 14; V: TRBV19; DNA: TGTGCCAGTAGTATGGTAGGGGCCACCGGGGAGCTGTTTTTT; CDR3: CASSMVGATGELFF
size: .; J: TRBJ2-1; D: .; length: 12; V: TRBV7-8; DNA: TGTGCCAGCAGCTTAGCCCGTCACGAGCAGTTCTTC; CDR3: CASSLARHEQFF
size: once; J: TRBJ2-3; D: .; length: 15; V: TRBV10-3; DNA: TGTGCCATCAGACCATATGGGGAAGGCACAGATACGCAGTATTTT; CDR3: CAIRPYGEGTDTQYF
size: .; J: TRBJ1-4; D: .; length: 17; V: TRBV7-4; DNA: TGTGCCAGCAGCTTAGGGCACAGGGAGGGAACTAATGAAAAACTGTTTTTT; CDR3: CASSLGHREGTNEKLFF
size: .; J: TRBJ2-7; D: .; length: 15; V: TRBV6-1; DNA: TGTGCCAGCACCGCAACCTTCGGGACCACCTCCGAGCAGTACTTC; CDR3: CASTATFGTTSEQYF